Listed below are T cell receptor beta chains from one sample, sequenced in a study of T cells after yellow fever vaccination. TCRdb called the 5' RACE reads again in MiXCR, with one record for every CDR3 protein. The sample consists of fewer than 350,000 distinct CDR3 sequences, more than 3% of them appearing once. Sequencing used PBMCs, obtained on the day of the yellow fever booster vaccination. These TCRs come from a young man who received the YFV17D yellow fever vaccine. Each CDR3 is given with its conserved first and last residue. Fields, in order: V gene, CDR3 length, CDR3 protein.

TRBV29-1,16,CSVEDQSGGDNYGYTF
TRBV7-9,14,CASSFQDSTYGYTF
TRBV6-6,11,CASSDYYEQYF
TRBV21-1,16,CASRLTSAANTGELFF
TRBV12-3/TRBV12-4,13,CASSFTTSYEQYF
TRBV6-5,14,CASSLATGRGGYTF
TRBV5-5,14,CASSWQGAKNIQYF
TRBV7-9,15,CASSASVVGNQPQHF
TRBV20-1,13,CSALDRVDYGYTF
TRBV12-3/TRBV12-4,11,CASSLGAGYTF
TRBV19,14,CASSVTGVQETQYF
TRBV16,12,CASSQSPPPQHF
TRBV18,16,CASSPDDSGLLGTQYF
TRBV15,18,CATSRPRTGTSGIYEQFF
TRBV18,15,CASSPIGQGYTEAFF
TRBV20-1,14,CSARLAGNTGELFF
TRBV10-2,15,CASSVQGALGNIQYF
TRBV5-1,12,CASSLAGPEQFF
TRBV7-2,17,CASSLAQGRGPTDTQYF
TRBV12-3/TRBV12-4,16,CASTPTSGGPENIQYF
TRBV4-3,15,CASSHGLAGGGEQFF
TRBV6-2/TRBV6-3,16,CASSPIDRGDTDTQYF
TRBV4-3,17,CASSQEWAARIGSGYTF
TRBV18,14,CASSPAGNQETQYF
TRBV12-3/TRBV12-4,11,CASRRRDGYTF
TRBV7-2,13,CASSLAEGSGYTF
TRBV5-1,16,CASSPGGGTYNQPQHF
TRBV5-1,19,CASSRIHRGSHPGTDTQYF
TRBV7-3,13,CASQQDSYNEQFF
TRBV1,11,CTSSQPHEQFF